This TCR beta chain was profiled in a study of neurological immune-mediated disorders. Study-wide results and caveats: HTLV-1-associated myelopathy had the most TCR clonal expansion, while multiple sclerosis had the least, a level that fell below healthy controls.

This clonotype was seen repeatedly, ten times or more. Its target is unknown. CDR3 size: 14 residues. The germline CDR1 and CDR2 sequences are MNHEY and SVGAGI. V dropped 6 bases and J dropped 5; count of bases not matched to a gene: 8. With 10-nucleotide random UMIs, 5'RACE was used to make the cDNA. MiXCR, run by TCRdb on the 5' RACE reads, gives a single entry per CDR3 protein. The sample has 69,000 or so distinct CDR3 sequences, 4.5% to 5.5% seen once. Sequenced: PBMCs. The V gene is TRBV6-5, the J gene TRBJ1-2; 8 bases line up with TRBD1. The receptor was isolated from a woman aged 70-85 years with multiple sclerosis. CDR3 nucleotides: TGTGCCAGCAGCCCTGGACAGGGTCGGTATGGCTACACCTTC. Amino acid sequence: CASSPGQGRYGYTF.